A selection of T cell receptor beta chains follows, all from one sample in a study of blood T cells in healthy people across ages. MiXCR, applied by TCRdb to the 5' RACE reads, yields one record per CDR3 protein. The top ten clones hold under 20% of a sample with around 800,000 distinct CDR3 sequences, approximately 44% of them seen once. The source material was blood. These receptors were collected from a man in his sixties in good health. CDR3s include the opening cysteine and the closing phenylalanine or tryptophan. A D gene is named only where the DNA matches it firmly. Not every row has a clone size; where given, it reads once, few, many or a size class.

clone_size	v_call	d_call	j_call	cdr3_nt	cdr3_aa
few	TRBV10-2	TRBD1	TRBJ2-5	TGCGCCAGCAGTGAAAGCGCGACAGGGAGAGAGACCCAGTACTTC	CASSESATGRETQYF
.	TRBV6-1	.	TRBJ2-7	TGTGCCAGCAGTGAAGCCGGAACAGGTCCCTTCTACGAGCAGTACTTC	CASSEAGTGPFYEQYF
few	TRBV6-2/TRBV6-3	TRBD1	TRBJ2-2	TGTGCCAGCAGTTACGACAGGGTGGACACCGGGGAGCTGTTTTTT	CASSYDRVDTGELFF
few	TRBV18	TRBD2	TRBJ2-6	TGTGCCAGCTCACCTAGCGGGTTTGGGGCCAACGTCCTGACTTTC	CASSPSGFGANVLTF
.	TRBV7-2	TRBD2	TRBJ2-1	TGTGCCAGCAGCACCTCGCGGGGGGCCTCCTACAATGAGCAGTTCTTC	CASSTSRGASYNEQFF
.	TRBV20-1	.	TRBJ2-7	TGCAGTGCTAGAGGCCCGCCTAGGGCCTACGAGCAGTACTTC	CSARGPPRAYEQYF
few	TRBV4-2	TRBD1	TRBJ1-2	TGTGCCAGCAGCCAAGCGGGACAGGGGGCCCCGACTAACTATGGCTACACCTTC	CASSQAGQGAPTNYGYTF
few	TRBV3-1	.	TRBJ1-6	TGTGCCAGCAGCCAAGATCGTAGTAATTCACCCCTCCACTTT	CASSQDRSNSPLHF
.	TRBV24-1	.	TRBJ2-5	TGTGCCACCTCTGCGGGGCCGAGGGAGACCCAGTACTTC	CATSAGPRETQYF
.	TRBV28	TRBD1	TRBJ1-1	TGTGCCAGCAGTCGGCGACAGGGGGTGAACACTGAAGCTTTCTTT	CASSRRQGVNTEAFF
once	TRBV5-5	TRBD1	TRBJ2-7	TGTGCCAGCAGCTTGGCCACGGGACAGGGGGCCTACGAGCAGTACTTC	CASSLATGQGAYEQYF
once	TRBV30	.	TRBJ1-1	TGTGCCTGGAGTGCTGGCAAGAACACTGAAGCTTTCTTT	CAWSAGKNTEAFF
once	TRBV6-6	TRBD1	TRBJ2-5	TGTGCCAGCAGTTACACGGACAGGGTAGAGACCCAGTACTTC	CASSYTDRVETQYF
.	TRBV28	TRBD1	TRBJ2-2	TGTGCCAGCAACCCGGGACAGGGGGCCACCGGGGAGCTGTTTTTT	CASNPGQGATGELFF
.	TRBV15	TRBD1	TRBJ2-5	TGTGCCACCAGACAGGACAGGAACCAAGAGACCCAGTACTTC	CATRQDRNQETQYF
few	TRBV15	.	TRBJ1-2	TGTGCCACCAGCAGAGACAGGGTATCCAACTATGGCTACACCTTC	CATSRDRVSNYGYTF
.	TRBV7-9	.	TRBJ1-4	TGTGCCAGCAGCTCCGACTCTTCAACTAATGAAAAACTGTTTTTT	CASSSDSSTNEKLFF
many	TRBV5-1	.	TRBJ2-3	TGCGCCAGCAGCTTGGAAGCGAATACAGATACGCAGTATTTT	CASSLEANTDTQYF
.	TRBV12-3/TRBV12-4	.	TRBJ1-2	TGTGCCGGCAGTTTAACCGGGGAGAACTATGGCTACACCTTC	CAGSLTGENYGYTF
many	TRBV7-2	.	TRBJ2-5	TGTGCCAGCAGCTTAGCTGAGACCCAGTACTTC	CASSLAETQYF
.	TRBV20-1	.	TRBJ2-7	TGCAGTGCCGGGGGTCGGAACTACGAGCAGTACTTC	CSAGGRNYEQYF
.	TRBV28	TRBD1	TRBJ2-7	TGTGCCAGCAGTGGACAGGCCCCCCACGAGCAGTACTTC	CASSGQAPHEQYF
once	TRBV5-1	.	TRBJ2-7	TGCGCCAGCAGGTTGGGGCCCTCCTACGAGCAGTACTTC	CASRLGPSYEQYF
.	TRBV25-1	.	TRBJ1-1	TGTGCCAGCAGTGAGTCTTTGCAGAGGAGAACTGAAGCTTTCTTT	CASSESLQRRTEAFF
.	TRBV6-1	.	TRBJ1-6	TGTGCCAGCAGTAGCCCAAGGCGCCAGAGCTCCTATAATTCACCCCTCCACTTT	CASSSPRRQSSYNSPLHF
.	TRBV25-1	TRBD2	TRBJ2-7	TGTGCCAGCAGTGAATCAAGGAGAGGGGACTACAATGAGCAGTACTTC	CASSESRRGDYNEQYF
few	TRBV13	.	TRBJ2-5	TGTGCCAGCAGCCTACAGAGCCAAGAGACCCAGTACTTC	CASSLQSQETQYF
.	TRBV29-1	.	TRBJ1-1	TGCAGCGTTGAATCGGCCGCTGGTGGGAACACTGAAGCTTTCTTT	CSVESAAGGNTEAFF
.	TRBV6-1	.	TRBJ1-1	TGTGCCAGCACTCTACAGGGTAGGACTGAAGCTTTCTTT	CASTLQGRTEAFF
.	TRBV14	.	TRBJ2-5	TGTGCCAGCAGCCAAGATCCAGCCCGAAGGGAGACCCAGTACTTC	CASSQDPARRETQYF
.	TRBV27	TRBD2	TRBJ2-5	TGTGCCAGCAGGTCTTGGGGGGGGGGTAACCAAGAGACCCAGTACTTC	CASRSWGGGNQETQYF
.	TRBV7-8	TRBD2	TRBJ2-5	TGTGCCAGCAGCCCTCAGCGGGGGGCTCAACAAGAGACCCAGTACTTC	CASSPQRGAQQETQYF
.	TRBV11-2	.	TRBJ2-3	TGTGCCAGCAGCCCCCCGGGAATAACGGGAGATACGCAGTATTTT	CASSPPGITGDTQYF
few	TRBV2	TRBD2	TRBJ2-1	TGTGCCAACCGACTAGCGGGGGGCTCCTACAATGAGCAGTTCTTC	CANRLAGGSYNEQFF
.	TRBV12-3/TRBV12-4	.	TRBJ1-2	TGTGCCAGCACACTGGGTGGGAACTATGGCTACACCTTC	CASTLGGNYGYTF
.	TRBV6-2/TRBV6-3	TRBD1	TRBJ1-4	TGTGCCAGCAGAAAGGTCGGACAGGGGCGACCTAATGAAAAACTGTTTTTT	CASRKVGQGRPNEKLFF
once	TRBV5-1	.	TRBJ1-2	TGCGCCAGCAGCTTGGCGGAGGAGTATGGCTACACCTTC	CASSLAEEYGYTF
.	TRBV4-3	TRBD1	TRBJ1-2	TGCGCCAGCAGCCAGGCTACAGGGGTTAGTCTCTATGGCTACACCTTC	CASSQATGVSLYGYTF
once	TRBV5-1	TRBD2	TRBJ2-1	TGCGCCAGCAGCTTGCCCTCTAGCGGATTTGAGCAGTTCTTC	CASSLPSSGFEQFF
.	TRBV20-1	TRBD2	TRBJ2-3	TGCAGTGCTAGCCTTGCGGGGGGTACGGGTAGCACAGATACGCAGTATTTT	CSASLAGGTGSTDTQYF
few	TRBV4-1	TRBD1	TRBJ1-5	TGCGCCAGCCGGGCACAGGGGCCCAATCAGCCCCAGCATTTT	CASRAQGPNQPQHF
.	TRBV15	.	TRBJ1-2	TGTGCCACCAGCCCGACAAGGGAGGGCGGCTACACCTTC	CATSPTREGGYTF
.	TRBV6-5	TRBD1	TRBJ2-7	TGTGCCAGCAGTATCCAGGGGGACTACGAGCAGTACTTC	CASSIQGDYEQYF
.	TRBV29-1	TRBD2	TRBJ2-7	TGCAGCGTTGCGGGTCTTCTGGGGGGGAGGACCTACGAGCAGTACTTC	CSVAGLLGGRTYEQYF
.	TRBV5-6	.	TRBJ2-1	TGTGCCAGCAGCGTCGCCGGACAGTACAATGAGCAGTTCTTC	CASSVAGQYNEQFF